Included here is one T cell receptor (beta chain) sequence, with context. V gave up 0 bases and J gave up 0 bases, with 12 bases separating them. The CDR3 totals 16 residues. Per the germline V gene, CDR1 is SGHTS and CDR2 is YDEGEE. The data belong to a study of control samples from healthy donors and cancer patients. The repertoire was sequenced with immunoSEQ multiplex PCR; TCRdb's copy has only in-frame clones and lacks some. The sample has approximately 140,000 clones, roughly 93% seen once. This receptor was obtained from a man aged 18 to 29 in good health. This chain joins TRBV5-8 and TRBJ1-2; weak D call: TRBD1 (5 bases). The sample was blood. CDR3 nucleotide sequence: TGTGCCAGCAGCTTGGCAGGGCGCAACCCTAACTATGGCTACACCTTC. As protein: CASSLAGRNPNYGYTF.